The 16 T cell receptor beta chains presented below share a single source sample, sequenced in a study of blood T cells in healthy people across ages. Then a second PCR, running roughly 6 to 11 cycles, was carried out with a sample-barcoded 5' primer and a J-beta primer mix. TCRdb reprocessed the 5' RACE reads with MiXCR, giving one entry per CDR3 protein. Of 800,000 or so distinct CDR3 sequences in the sample, approximately 25% were seen once. In addition, the sample was reused for a study of T cells of mothers and their children.

The sequenced sample consisted of blood. The receptors were gathered from a boy younger than 18 in good health.

The chain employs TRBV7-9 and TRBJ2-5; 8 bases match TRBD1. The better agreement between TRBJ2-1 and the DNA end casts doubt on the J call. The CDR3 is made up of 18 amino acids. Per germline, CDR1 SEHNR and CDR2 FQNEAQ (reference sequence). CDR3 loop: CASSRRGPTGGVFDEQFF. The CDR3 coding sequence is TGTGCCAGCAGCCGTAGGGGGCCTACAGGGGGTGTTTTCGATGAGCAGTTCTTC.

This clonotype was recorded many times. This chain uses TRBV5-1 with TRBJ1-4; D may be TRBD1 (5 bases). The CDR3 spans 16 residues. Germline-derived CDR1 and CDR2 are SGHRS and YFSETQ. V was clipped by 4 bases and J by 6 bases, with 19 bases between them. CDR3 nucleotide sequence: TGCGCCAGCAGCCCGACCAGGGCCTCCTCCTATGAAAAACTGTTTTTT. Residues: CASSPTRASSYEKLFF.

CDR3 sequence: CASSQEGVGRAEKLFF. CDR3 nucleotide sequence: TGTGCCAGCAGCCAAGAAGGAGTTGGCCGGGCCGAAAAACTGTTTTTT. The chain couples TRBV4-2 to TRBJ1-4; no reliable D call. V was cut by 0 bases and J by 8 bases, with 16 bases left in between. The length of the CDR3 is 16 residues. Germline V gene data show CDR1 as LGHNA and CDR2 as YNFKEQ.

V gene TRBV15 combines with J gene TRBJ1-5; 7 bases are shared with TRBD1. The V gene's germline CDR1 is LNHNV and CDR2 YYDKDF (reference sequence). Losses at the gene ends were 2 bases for V and 2 bases for J; bases not matched to a gene: 9. The CDR3 spans 17 residues. CDR3 sequence reads: CATSRPMGTVRNQPQHF. The CDR3 DNA follows: TGTGCCACCAGCAGACCCATGGGGACAGTTCGCAATCAGCCCCAGCATTTT. Drawing the rest from reference TRBV15 and TRBJ1-5, the complete variable domain is DAMVIQNPRYQVTQFGKPVTLSCSQTLNHNVMYWYQQKSSQAPKLLFHYYDKDFNNEADTPDNFQSRRPNTSFCFLDIRSPGLGDTAMYLCATSRPMGTVRNQPQHFGDGTRLSIL.

Comments on this clonotype: Since a much larger clone is just one base distant, this may be a read error. V gene TRBV6-6 combines with J gene TRBJ1-3; maybe TRBD1 (5 bases). This CDR3 has 15 amino acids. Germline CDR1 MNHNY, CDR2 SVGAGI (reference sequence). The V end lost 7 bases, the J end lost 4 bases, and 17 bases lay between the germline ends. As DNA, the CDR3 is TGTGCCAGCACGGTAACACGGGGGAACGGAAACACCATATATTTT. The encoded protein is CASTVTRGNGNTIYF.

V usage is TRBV29-1 and J usage is TRBJ2-1; perhaps TRBD2 as D (5 bases). Germline V gene lookup returns CDR1 SQVTM and CDR2 ANQGSEA. V gave up 6 bases and J gave up 0 bases, with 12 bases separating them. This CDR3 is 14 amino acids long. Written as DNA, the CDR3 is TGCAGCGTGCCCGACGGACTCTCCTACAATGAGCAGTTCTTC. Translating it yields CSVPDGLSYNEQFF.

This clonotype was found a few times. V gene TRBV20-1 combines with J gene TRBJ2-2; 7 bases are a match to TRBD2. J gave up 6 bases and V 5 bases, and 9 bases lay outside the gene matches. The CDR3 runs to 14 residues. Germline CDR1 reads DFQATT; CDR2 reads SNEGSKA (reference sequence). This CDR3 reads CSAQPGTKPGELFF. Here the CDR3 DNA reads TGCAGTGCTCAACCCGGGACTAAACCCGGGGAGCTGTTTTTT.

CDR3 amino acids: CASRWTSGETQYF. Written as DNA, the CDR3 is TGTGCCAGCAGATGGACTAGCGGAGAGACCCAGTACTTC. V is TRBV6-2 or TRBV6-3 and J is TRBJ2-1; 10 nucleotides agree with TRBD2. The end of the DNA is better explained by TRBJ2-5, so the J call may be wrong. CDR1 and CDR2 from the germline V gene are MNHEY and SVGEGT. The length of the CDR3 is 13 residues.

This clonotype was seen at least ten times. One end of the junction is discordant with germline, which a read error may explain. V is TRBV7-7 and J is TRBJ1-5; 7 bases align to TRBD1. The CDR3 is 15 residues long. Germline V gene sequence: CDR1 SSHAT, CDR2 FNYEAQ (reference sequence). The CDR3 sequence is CASSIRDRSTRDRHF. The DNA of the CDR3 is TGTGCTAGCAGCATCCGGGACAGAAGTACGAGAGATCGGCATTTT.

This clonotype was seen more than once but under ten times. The gene calls are TRBV25-1 and TRBJ2-1, with TRBD1 identical over 7 bases. CDR3 length: 12 amino acids. Per the germline V gene, CDR1 is MGHDK and CDR2 is SYGVNS. J was trimmed by 7 bases and V by 5 bases; bases with no gene match: 2. The CDR3 DNA sequence: TGTGCCAGCAGTACAGGGGCAAATGAGCAGTTCTTC. Residues: CASSTGANEQFF. The whole variable domain, remainder taken from reference TRBV25-1 and TRBJ2-1, is EADIYQTPRYLVIGTGKKITLECSQTMGHDKMYWYQQDPGMELHLIHYSYGVNSTEKGDLSSESTVSRIRTEHFPLTLESARPSHTSQYLCASSTGANEQFFGPGTRLTVL.

Concerning this clonotype itself: Mismatch with germline at one junction end may stem from a read error. The chain has TRBV9 and TRBJ2-1, with a weak D call TRBD2 (6 bases). The J call may not be correct, given that the DNA end is closer to TRBJ2-5. Per the germline V gene, CDR1 is SGDLS and CDR2 is YYNGEE. The CDR3 extends over 14 amino acids. The CDR3 nucleotides are TGTGCCGGCAGCGACCCGGGACTCAGGGAGACCCAGTACTTC. It yields the protein CAGSDPGLRETQYF.

The rearrangement links TRBV5-1 to TRBJ2-7; 8 bases line up with TRBD1. Per the germline V gene, CDR1 is SGHRS and CDR2 is YFSETQ. V was pared by 0 bases and J by 2 bases, with 4 bases of the junction left unmatched. This CDR3 spans 15 amino acids. The CDR3 region is CASSLAPTGAYEQYF. CDR3 in DNA: TGCGCCAGCAGCTTGGCGCCGACAGGGGCCTACGAGCAGTACTTC. Using reference TRBV5-1 and TRBJ2-7 for the parts outside the CDR3, the full variable domain is KAGVTQTPRYLIKTRGQQVTLSCSPISGHRSVSWYQQTPGQGLQFLFEYFSETQRNKGNFPGRFSGRQFSNSRSEMNVSTLELGDSALYLCASSLAPTGAYEQYFGPGTRLTVT.

This clonotype was found a few times. V usage is TRBV27 and J usage is TRBJ2-3, with D hard to call. Trimming stripped 3 bases from V and 2 bases from J, with 9 bases between. Germline V lookup: CDR1 MNHEY, CDR2 SMNVEV (reference sequence). This CDR3 is built from 14 residues. DNA of the CDR3: TGTGCCAGCAGTTTTGCCGGGCCCACAGATACGCAGTATTTT. This translates into CASSFAGPTDTQYF.

This clonotype was counted only a few times. The chain couples TRBV24-1 to TRBJ2-5; the D gene is possibly TRBD1 (5 bases). This CDR3 has 12 residues. Trimming removed 9 bases from V and 5 bases from J, with 12 bases in between. Germline-derived CDR1 and CDR2 are KGHDR and SFDVKD. CDR3 sequence (DNA): TGTGCCACCGGGCAGGGTGTGGAGACCCAGTACTTC. The encoded protein is CATGQGVETQYF.

The V call is TRBV20-1, the J call TRBJ2-5, with 14 bases aligning to TRBD2. CDR1 is DFQATT, CDR2 SNEGSKA, per germline (reference sequence). The CDR3 runs 17 residues. Trimming at V came to 3 bases and at J to 2 bases, leaving 8 bases not matched to a gene. CDR3 coding DNA: TGCAGTGCTAGTAAGGGACTAGCGGGAGTGGGGCAAGAGACCCAGTACTTC. It is translated as CSASKGLAGVGQETQYF.

This clonotype has just a few counts. One end of the junction is discordant with germline, which a read error may explain. The chain employs TRBV28 and TRBJ1-1; no clear D. Germline CDR1 reads MDHEN; CDR2 reads SYDVKM. CDR3 length: 12 amino acids. The CDR3, as DNA: TGTGCCGGCAGTACGTCCCCAACCCGAGCTTTCTTT. This encodes CAGSTSPTRAFF.